This TCR beta chain was found in a study of shared clonotypes between healthy human individuals. Study-wide results and limits: Richness estimates generally favored naive over memory subsets.

The ends lost 6 bases at V and 4 bases at J; junction bases unmatched: 8. CDR3 length: 15 amino acids. Germline values: CDR1 KGHSH, CDR2 LQKENI. Participating donors were healthy, HIV-negative adults free of recent acute infections or vaccinations. Original data processing: With immunoSEQ giving junction-only sequences and no quality scores, filtering differed. Sequencing used immunoSEQ multiplex PCR; TCRdb keeps in-frame clones, though not all of them. That table gives V, J and clone size, and the DNA gave D and trimming. The sample carries fewer than 3 million clones, 85% to 95% recorded once. About this clone: Antigen specificity is unknown.

This chain links TRBV18 with TRBJ2-2, with TRBD2 matching over 7 bases. Material: naive CD4+ T cells from PBMCs. Subset here: CD45RA+ positively selected. This sequence originates from a man aged 18-30 years in good health. Some clones in this sample may be carry-over from other donors' samples. The DNA of the CDR3 is TGTGCCAGCTCCACCAGGACTAGATCCACCGGGGAGCTGTTTTTT. Translation gives CASSTRTRSTGELFF.